Listed here are 13 T cell receptor beta chains from one sample, sequenced in a study of T cell repertoires in cytomegalovirus infection. TCRdb analysed the reads with MiXCR anew, one entry per CDR3 protein. Found here are some 680,000 distinct CDR3 sequences, 35% to 40% of them singletons; the top ten hold 2.5% to 3%. The sample was PBMCs. Receptor source: a human donor in good health (CMV status not recorded). Some clones in this sample may be carry-over from other donors' samples.

The chain links TRBV28 to TRBJ2-7; 7 nucleotides line up with TRBD1. Germline trimming cut 7 bases from V and 5 bases from J; bases unmatched to any gene: 8. Germline lookup yields CDR1 MDHEN and CDR2 SYDVKM. This CDR3 is 13 amino acids long. CDR3: CASISGDSHEQYF. The CDR3 region has the DNA TGTGCCAGCATCTCAGGGGACAGCCACGAGCAGTACTTC.

This clonotype came up a few times. The chain combines TRBV30 with TRBJ2-3; 11 positions match TRBD1. The CDR3 is 16 amino acids. The germline V gene encodes CDR1 GTSNPN and CDR2 SVGIG (reference sequence). V dropped 4 bases and J dropped 4; count of bases not matched to a gene: 10. In DNA form, the CDR3 reads TGTGCCTGGAACCTCAGGACAGGGGGCCTTTCAGATACGCAGTATTTT. It codes for CAWNLRTGGLSDTQYF.

The CDR3 loop is CASSLVGRGRADTQYF. The CDR3 DNA reads as TGTGCCAGCAGCTTAGTCGGTAGGGGCAGGGCAGATACGCAGTATTTT. The chain links TRBV11-2 to TRBJ2-3, with a possible D match to TRBD1 (5 bases). Germline values: CDR1 SGHAT, CDR2 FQNNGV. Trimming stripped 1 base from V and 4 bases from J, with 15 bases between. The CDR3 sequence is 16 residues long.

A few counts support this clonotype. The chain carries TRBV7-9 and TRBJ1-4, with a possible D match to TRBD1 (5 bases). Germline V gene data show CDR1 as SEHNR and CDR2 as FQNEAQ (reference sequence). Trimming stripped 1 base from V and 7 bases from J, with 13 bases between. The CDR3 runs 15 residues. CDR3: CASSLVRSGPEKLFF. The CDR3 bases are TGTGCCAGCAGCTTAGTCCGGTCAGGGCCTGAAAAACTGTTTTTT.

V and J are TRBV12-3 or TRBV12-4 and TRBJ1-4, with a possible D match to TRBD1 (6 bases). The V end lost 9 bases, the J end lost 12 bases, and 20 bases lay between the germline ends. This CDR3 region has 13 residues. CDR3 loop: CARCPNGQPELFF. In DNA, the CDR3 is TGTGCCAGGTGTCCTAACGGACAGCCGGAACTGTTTTTT.

Here the CDR3 reads CASSQGPSGEKLFF. CDR3 DNA sequence: TGTGCCAGCAGCCAGGGACCCTCAGGGGAAAAACTGTTTTTT. V is TRBV7-2 and J is TRBJ1-4, with a possible D match to TRBD1 (5 bases). Germline assignment: CDR1 SGHTA and CDR2 FQGNSA. CDR3 size: 14 residues. Trimming removed 5 bases at V and 8 bases at J, with 15 bases between.

This clonotype was recorded a few times. The V and J genes are TRBV6-6 and TRBJ2-2; D is unresolved. The CDR3 covers 14 residues. The germline gives CDR1 MNHNY, CDR2 SVGAGI (reference sequence). Trimming shortened V by 0 bases and J by 6 bases, and 8 bases separated the two germline ends. CDR3 nucleotides: TGTGCCAGCAGTTACTCGATTGGGGCCGGGGAGCTGTTTTTT. Its translation: CASSYSIGAGELFF.

This clonotype was seen only a few times. The chain links TRBV28 to TRBJ2-7; D possibly corresponds to TRBD2 (6 bases). CDR1 is MDHEN, CDR2 SYDVKM, per germline. The CDR3 sequence is 18 residues long. Trimming shortened V by 4 bases and J by 0 bases, and 22 bases separated the two germline ends. The CDR3 coding sequence is TGTGCCAGCAGTTCCGGACTACTTGATGTTAGTGGCTCCTACGAGCAGTACTTC. This sequence encodes CASSSGLLDVSGSYEQYF.

This clonotype was counted a few times. This chain connects TRBV4-1 to TRBJ1-1; TRBD1 agrees at 9 bases. The CDR3 runs to 15 residues. V lost 0 bases to trimming and J lost 6 bases; unmatched junction nucleotides: 5. Germline CDR1 is MGHRA and CDR2 is YSYEKL. The CDR3 DNA reads TGCGCCAGCAGCCAAGAGGGACAGGGTGTATCTGAAGCTTTCTTT. Translating it yields CASSQEGQGVSEAFF.

The V call is TRBV19, the J call TRBJ1-1; no reliable D call. The CDR3 loop spans 14 amino acids. V gave up 6 bases and J gave up 6 bases, with 17 bases separating them. Germline V gene lookup returns CDR1 LNHDA and CDR2 SQIVND (reference sequence). CDR3 loop: CASRSLAGAPEAFF. CDR3 nucleotide sequence: TGTGCCAGTAGGTCCCTTGCGGGCGCCCCTGAAGCTTTCTTT.

The chain links TRBV27 to TRBJ2-7, with 7 bases lining up with TRBD2. The length of the CDR3 is 10 residues. The V gene's germline CDR1 is MNHEY and CDR2 SMNVEV (reference sequence). V dropped 8 bases and J dropped 6; count of bases not matched to a gene: 1. Here the CDR3 reads CASGGVEQYF. The CDR3 region has the DNA TGTGCCAGCGGGGGGGTCGAGCAGTACTTC.

The rearrangement joins TRBV2 to TRBJ1-3, with D tentatively TRBD1 (5 bases). The V end lost 6 bases, the J end lost 5 bases, and 17 bases lay between the germline ends. Looked up from germline, CDR1 is SNHLY and CDR2 is FYNNEI. The CDR3 sequence is 15 residues long. The CDR3 sequence: CASSTIAGTRNTIYF. The CDR3 DNA reads TGTGCCAGCAGCACCATTGCCGGGACTAGAAACACCATATATTTT.

This clonotype has a handful of counts. The V and J genes are TRBV9 and TRBJ1-1, with no clear D. This CDR3 has 13 amino acids. The ends were cut back, 3 bases at V and 5 bases at J, with 11 bases in the middle. Germline assignment: CDR1 SGDLS and CDR2 YYNGEE. The CDR3 here is CASSEGVRTEAFF. The CDR3 DNA is TGTGCCAGCAGCGAGGGAGTAAGAACTGAAGCTTTCTTT.